This is a list of T cell receptor beta chains from one sample in a study of cytomegalovirus exposure and HLA in healthy donors. TCRdb's copy holds only in-frame clones and misses some; the assay was immunoSEQ multiplex PCR. The sample lists fewer than 200,000 clones, approximately 81% seen once, with approximately 0.8% in the top ten. Sequenced material: PBMCs. All receptors derive from a woman between 18 and 30 years old in good health and CMV-seronegative. The conserved cysteine and the conserved F or W are not part of the CDR3 here. Fields, in order: J gene, V gene, CDR3 protein.

TRBJ2-7 TRBV4-1 ASSQDVGAGARAYEQY
TRBJ2-1 TRBV5-1 ASSRAHNEQF
TRBJ1-5 TRBV5-1 ASSSGVSGQPQH
TRBJ1-5 TRBV19 ASSILGDQPQH
TRBJ2-7 TRBV11-2 ASSLEPFGTRRQY
TRBJ1-1 TRBV28 ASRTGTEAF
TRBJ2-6 TRBV2 AGARGTGANVLT
TRBJ2-5 TRBV18 ASSPNQGGETQY
TRBJ2-7 TRBV21-1 ASSKSPPSYSAYEQY
TRBJ1-5 TRBV7-9 AAGVDNQPQH
TRBJ2-1 TRBV6-5 ASTLLAGTEEKQF
TRBJ2-2 TRBV6-5 ASSYFGTGNTGELF
TRBJ1-4 TRBV4-3 ASSRGTFGGATNEKLF
TRBJ2-5 TRBV10-3 AISESEASHQETQY
TRBJ2-2 TRBV5-1 ASSLFGTGNTGELF
TRBJ1-3 TRBV6-1 ASSSGHSGNTIY